The 5 T cell receptor beta chains in this list originate from one sample, sequenced in a study of shared clonotypes between healthy human individuals. Only CD45RO-negative cells positively selected for CCR7 counted as naive CD8 cells, so terminally differentiated effector memory CD45RA+ cells were excluded. Sequenced by immunoSEQ multiplex PCR; TCRdb stores in-frame clones only, minus some. The data contain about 2.1 million clones, around 93% of them singletons. The sequencing input was naive CD8+ T cells from PBMCs. The receptor set was obtained from a man between 18 and 35 years old in good health. Some clones in this sample may be carry-over from other donors' samples.

The gene calls are TRBV7-8 and TRBJ1-1; 7 bases fit TRBD1. CDR3 length: 14 residues. The germline V gene encodes CDR1 SGHVS and CDR2 FQNEAQ. After removal of 5 bases from V and 4 bases from J, the junction contained 7 bases not matched to a gene. The DNA of the CDR3 is TGTGCCAGCAGCCCCCAGGGGGAGGGCACTGAAGCTTTCTTT. Translation gives CASSPQGEGTEAFF.

The chain combines TRBV5-1 with TRBJ2-1; perhaps TRBD1 as D (5 bases). Germline V gene lookup returns CDR1 SGHRS and CDR2 YFSETQ. V lost 7 bases to trimming and J lost 7 bases, with 18 bases between them. CDR3 length equals 14 residues. CDR3 sequence: CASLGPEPPNEQFF. Here the CDR3 DNA reads TGCGCCAGCCTGGGGCCGGAGCCCCCGAATGAGCAGTTCTTC.

V and J are TRBV7-6 and TRBJ2-1, with 11 bases lining up with TRBD2. The CDR3 has 14 residues. The V segment lost 5 bases and the J segment 8 bases; nucleotides outside the gene matches: 5. CDR1 is SGHVS and CDR2 is FNYEAQ in the germline V gene. The CDR3 DNA is TGTGCCAGCAGCCGGGGGACTAGCGGCTATGAGCAGTTCTTC. It is translated as CASSRGTSGYEQFF.

The V gene is TRBV27, the J gene TRBJ2-7; the match to TRBD1 covers 8 bases. The CDR3 totals 16 residues. Germline V CDR1 and CDR2: MNHEY, SMNVEV (reference sequence). V shed 5 bases and J 2 bases; nucleotides not matched to a gene: 11. The CDR3 is CASSPSTGEYTYEQYF. CDR3 sequence (DNA): TGTGCCAGCAGTCCCTCGACAGGGGAATACACCTACGAGCAGTACTTC.

The V and J genes are TRBV4-1 and TRBJ2-1, with a possible D match to TRBD2 (5 bases). The V end lost 3 bases, the J end lost 9 bases, and 9 bases lay between the germline ends. The CDR3 covers 12 residues. Germline loops: CDR1 MGHRA, CDR2 YSYEKL. CDR3 sequence reads: CASSQRAGEQFF. The CDR3 DNA sequence: TGCGCCAGCAGCCAGAGGGCGGGTGAGCAGTTCTTC.